This TCR beta chain was retrieved from a study of blood T cell repertoires in COVID-19 (dated by TCRdb to 2018 to 2021). Notes on the research overall: Collaborator samples came from the United States, Italy and Spain and covered acute and convalescent phases of COVID-19. Where available, HLA class I and class II types were obtained from metadata supplied by the sample provider rather than from assay-based typing. The prospective study material was composed of cDNA or gDNA derived from T cells, B-cell-depleted T cells, or PBMCs. The repertoires were made available in a free public database intended to serve as a resource for research on the immune response to SARS-CoV-2. The dataset comprised deeply sampled blood TCRbeta repertoires from subjects exposed to, actively infected with, or recovered from COVID-19. Samples were obtained from the ongoing ImmuneRACE study (first 160 participants) and from about 1,300 subjects provided by 6 global collaborators. A de-identified subject ID, COVID-19 status, age in years and sex were almost always included in the sample metadata.

A remark on this clone: What this receptor recognizes is not known. One base away there is no much larger clone; base qualities are not given.

TCRbeta CDR3 regions were amplified from genomic DNA using the immunoSEQ Assay, a bias-controlled multiplex PCR. From the authors' description of their analysis: Within the assay, amplification of reference gene primers was used to estimate how many nucleated cells each sample contained. To quantify the absolute abundance of each unique TCRbeta CDR3 rearrangement, sequence reads were collapsed and filtered. Productive Simpson clonality was computed per sample as the square root of Simpson's diversity index over productive rearrangements. TCRdb took over this immuneACCESS table, retaining in-frame rearrangements with V and J assigned. Such tables are incomplete; in checked studies, under half of the missing clones stem from an unresolved V gene, and the remainder is unexplained. D and trimming were read from the DNA, whereas the V and J calls and clone size are those reported in that table. For this sample the table gives about 140,000 clones, of which 70% to 90% were detected only once. The ten largest make up approximately 11% of the sample.

There are 17 amino acids in the CDR3, from cysteine to phenylalanine inclusive. The sequence is cut down to CDR3 DNA, 51 bases in frame from base 1. CDR1 is given as MGHRA and CDR2 as YSYEKL, both from the germline V gene. Trimming accounts for 3 bases at V and 0 bases at J, while the number of junction bases matched to no gene is 9. Results and caveats for the whole study, not just this receptor: The amount of clinical and demographic metadata varied by source and participant and was provided uncurated.

Whole blood was collected in K2EDTA tubes by collaborating institutions according to the institutions' own protocols. For TCRbeta analysis, collaborators shipped samples as frozen whole blood, isolated PBMCs, or DNA extracted from either of those sample types. This receptor chain uses TRBV4-1 and TRBJ1-1; 8 nucleotides in the junction match TRBD1. The source is a woman aged 80 or over with acute or convalescent COVID-19. Sequencing was performed on peripheral blood. The CDR3 region: CASSHVRQGSMNTEAFF. The nucleotides are TGCGCCAGCAGCCATGTAAGACAGGGGAGCATGAACACTGAAGCTTTCTTT.